This entry features one T cell receptor beta chain sequence. Antigen: not known. A 5'RACE template-switching step, the method used to make TCR cDNA, added a universal primer site and UMIs. TCRdb re-called the 5' RACE reads through MiXCR, storing one row per CDR3 protein. The sample records around 150,000 distinct CDR3 sequences, around 7.3% being singletons. The source of the sample is a study of T cells after yellow fever vaccination. Study-wide results and limits: Although the secondary response was weaker, it peaked faster, at day 5 versus 15. Abundant contaminating clonotypes from the bulk population could appear in FACS-sorted repertoires. CD4 and CD8 compartments shared a small share of clonotypes.

The material was CD4+ T cells sorted from PBMCs, obtained 5 days after the first yellow fever vaccination. This clonotype was obtained from a man between 18 and 35 years old who received the YFV17D yellow fever vaccine.

CDR3 in DNA: TGTGCCGCGTTACAGGGGGGGGGAGAGACCCAGTACTTC. This translates into CAALQGGGETQYF. The chain combines TRBV30 with TRBJ2-5; tentatively, D is TRBD1 (8 bases). Germline CDR1 GTSNPN, CDR2 SVGIG (reference sequence). V lost 8 bases and J lost 4, with 17 bases in between. CDR3 size: 13 residues.